This TCR beta chain was recorded in a study of PD-1 blockade in classical Hodgkin lymphoma. For the study at large: The study gave patients nivolumab 3 mg/kg intravenously every 2 weeks. Overall study findings and caveats: Nivolumab starters within 1 year of ASCT were excluded.

Some clones are missing from TCRdb's copy, which holds only in-frame ones; the method was immunoSEQ multiplex PCR. The table has about 86,000 clones, 89% seen once. Relapse after autologous stem cell transplantation occurred in every patient, and brentuximab vedotin exposure varied. Under best response, outcomes were complete response, partial response or progressive disease. The CDR3 totals 17 residues. V gave up 7 bases and J gave up 0 bases; unmatched junction bases: 8. Per germline, CDR1 MNHEY and CDR2 SMNVEV (reference sequence). In its sample, this clone was seen once. Its antigen is currently unknown.

This chain joins TRBV27 and TRBJ2-2; 10 bases are shared with TRBD1. The sequences come from peripheral blood mononuclear cells (PBMCs), collected before the second cycle of nivolumab. The clonotype originates from a human donor with classical Hodgkin lymphoma. The CDR3 protein is CASTPGQGLPNTGELFF. The CDR3, as DNA: TGTGCCAGCACCCCGGGACAGGGGCTACCGAACACCGGGGAGCTGTTTTTT.